A selection of T cell receptor beta chains follows, all from one sample in a study of spatial heterogeneity in lung cancer. TCRdb re-called the 5' RACE reads through MiXCR, storing one row per CDR3 protein. There are some 15,000 distinct CDR3 sequences in the sample; around 7.3% occur only once, and 7% to 10% lies in the top ten. Specimen: lung tumor tissue, collected at surgery. These receptors all come from a male donor with early-stage non-small cell lung cancer. CDR3s include the opening cysteine and the closing phenylalanine or tryptophan. The order of the fields is J gene, clone size, D gene, V gene, CDR3 length, CDR3 DNA, CDR3 protein. D genes are given only for firm matches. Where a row states a size, it is once, few, many or the class of an expanded clone; other rows omit it.

j_gene: TRBJ1-2
abundance: many
d_gene: TRBD1
v_gene: TRBV20-1
len: 16
CDR3nt: TGCAGTGCTAGAGGGGGACAGGGAAGGAGGAACTATGGCTACACCTTC
CDR3aa: CSARGGQGRRNYGYTF

j_gene: TRBJ1-2
abundance: .
d_gene: .
v_gene: TRBV30
len: 13
CDR3nt: TGTGCCTGGGACTTGAACACTAACTATGGCTACACCTTC
CDR3aa: CAWDLNTNYGYTF

j_gene: TRBJ1-5
abundance: medium-sized
d_gene: TRBD1
v_gene: TRBV6-6
len: 15
CDR3nt: TGTGCCAGCAGCGTCGGGGACAGAAGCAATCAGCCCCAGCATTTT
CDR3aa: CASSVGDRSNQPQHF

j_gene: TRBJ2-7
abundance: many
d_gene: .
v_gene: TRBV5-1
len: 14
CDR3nt: TGCGCCAGCAGCCCGAGGGACACAAACTACGAGCAGTACTTC
CDR3aa: CASSPRDTNYEQYF

j_gene: TRBJ1-2
abundance: many
d_gene: .
v_gene: TRBV5-1
len: 16
CDR3nt: TGCGCCAGCAGCTTTGGACAGCTTTCGTCTAACTATGGCTACACCTTC
CDR3aa: CASSFGQLSSNYGYTF

j_gene: TRBJ2-2
abundance: many
d_gene: TRBD2
v_gene: TRBV3-1
len: 14
CDR3nt: TGTGCCAGTAGCGGGAGGGCCCTCACCGGGGAGCTGTTTTTT
CDR3aa: CASSGRALTGELFF

j_gene: TRBJ2-6
abundance: few
d_gene: .
v_gene: TRBV6-2/TRBV6-3
len: 15
CDR3nt: TGTGCCAGCAGTTTCGGAAATTCTGGGGCCAACGTCCTGACTTTC
CDR3aa: CASSFGNSGANVLTF

j_gene: TRBJ1-2
abundance: many
d_gene: TRBD1
v_gene: TRBV2
len: 14
CDR3nt: TGTGCCAGCAGTCCGGGACAGGCCCTATATGGCTACACCTTC
CDR3aa: CASSPGQALYGYTF

j_gene: TRBJ2-7
abundance: .
d_gene: .
v_gene: TRBV5-5
len: 13
CDR3nt: TGTGCCAGCAGCTTCGAACAGCCGTACGAGCAGTACTTC
CDR3aa: CASSFEQPYEQYF

j_gene: TRBJ2-5
abundance: few
d_gene: TRBD2
v_gene: TRBV5-5
len: 15
CDR3nt: TGTGCCAGCAGCTTGGTAGGACTAGCGGGAGAGACCCAGTACTTC
CDR3aa: CASSLVGLAGETQYF

j_gene: TRBJ1-1
abundance: many
d_gene: .
v_gene: TRBV7-9
len: 13
CDR3nt: TGTGCCAGCAGGCAGGAGATGAACACTGAAGCTTTCTTT
CDR3aa: CASRQEMNTEAFF

j_gene: TRBJ2-7
abundance: .
d_gene: .
v_gene: TRBV25-1
len: 14
CDR3nt: TGTGCCAGCAGTGGGGAAGTAGGGGCCTACGAGCAGTACTTC
CDR3aa: CASSGEVGAYEQYF

j_gene: TRBJ2-2
abundance: many
d_gene: .
v_gene: TRBV5-1
len: 15
CDR3nt: TGCGCCAGCAGCTTGGAGGGTAGGGAGACCGGGGAGCTGTTTTTT
CDR3aa: CASSLEGRETGELFF

j_gene: TRBJ1-2
abundance: many
d_gene: .
v_gene: TRBV7-2
len: 12
CDR3nt: TGTGCCAGCAACTTCGGACACTATGGCTACACCTTC
CDR3aa: CASNFGHYGYTF

j_gene: TRBJ1-5
abundance: .
d_gene: .
v_gene: TRBV19
len: 13
CDR3nt: TGTGCCAGTAGTATGGGTCCCTCTTTGGCCCAGCATTTT
CDR3aa: CASSMGPSLAQHF

j_gene: TRBJ2-5
abundance: many
d_gene: TRBD1
v_gene: TRBV10-3
len: 13
CDR3nt: TGTGCCATCAGGGGACAGGGGCAAGAGACCCAGTACTTC
CDR3aa: CAIRGQGQETQYF

j_gene: TRBJ2-7
abundance: many
d_gene: TRBD2
v_gene: TRBV5-1
len: 14
CDR3nt: TGCGCCAGCAGCTTGACTAGCGGGTTCTACGAGCAGTACTTC
CDR3aa: CASSLTSGFYEQYF

j_gene: TRBJ2-2
abundance: .
d_gene: TRBD1
v_gene: TRBV2
len: 16
CDR3nt: TGTGCCAGCAGTCGACAGGGAACCAAGAACACCGGGGAGCTGTTTTTT
CDR3aa: CASSRQGTKNTGELFF

j_gene: TRBJ1-5
abundance: few
d_gene: .
v_gene: TRBV30
len: 14
CDR3nt: TGTGCCTGGAGTGCCGACATTAGCAATCAGCCCCAGCATTTT
CDR3aa: CAWSADISNQPQHF

j_gene: TRBJ2-5
abundance: .
d_gene: .
v_gene: TRBV6-1
len: 11
CDR3nt: TGTGCCAGCAGTGACCTGGGGGCCCAGTACTTC
CDR3aa: CASSDLGAQYF

j_gene: TRBJ2-1
abundance: medium-sized
d_gene: TRBD2
v_gene: TRBV6-5
len: 14
CDR3nt: TGTGCCAGCAGTTCCGGGACTAGCGGGCGTGAGCAGTTCTTC
CDR3aa: CASSSGTSGREQFF

j_gene: TRBJ2-3
abundance: .
d_gene: TRBD2
v_gene: TRBV7-2
len: 17
CDR3nt: TGTGTCAGCAGCTTCACCCAGAGCGGGAGGGGGGTAGATACGCAGTATTTT
CDR3aa: CVSSFTQSGRGVDTQYF

j_gene: TRBJ2-3
abundance: few
d_gene: .
v_gene: TRBV7-9
len: 15
CDR3nt: TGTGCCAGCAGCGACACAGGGTCGGGCACAGATACGCAGTATTTT
CDR3aa: CASSDTGSGTDTQYF

j_gene: TRBJ2-2
abundance: many
d_gene: .
v_gene: TRBV30
len: 12
CDR3nt: TGTGCCGGGAGCTCGAACACCGGGGAGCTGTTTTTT
CDR3aa: CAGSSNTGELFF

j_gene: TRBJ2-7
abundance: few
d_gene: .
v_gene: TRBV7-8
len: 14
CDR3nt: TGTGCCAGCAGCGCAAGGACACCCTACTACGAGCAGTACTTC
CDR3aa: CASSARTPYYEQYF